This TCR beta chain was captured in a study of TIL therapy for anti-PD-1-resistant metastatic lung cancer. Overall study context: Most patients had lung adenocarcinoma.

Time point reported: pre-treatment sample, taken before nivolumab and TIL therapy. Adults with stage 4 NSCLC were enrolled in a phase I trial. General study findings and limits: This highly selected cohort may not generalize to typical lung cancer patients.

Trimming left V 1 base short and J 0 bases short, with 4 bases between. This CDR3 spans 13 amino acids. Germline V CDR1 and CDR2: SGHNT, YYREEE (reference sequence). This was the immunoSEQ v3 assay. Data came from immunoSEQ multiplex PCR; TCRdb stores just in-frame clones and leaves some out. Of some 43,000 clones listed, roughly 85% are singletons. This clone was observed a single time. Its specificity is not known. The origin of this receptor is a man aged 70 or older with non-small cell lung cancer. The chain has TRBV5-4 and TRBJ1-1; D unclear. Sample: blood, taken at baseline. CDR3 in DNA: TGTGCCAGCAGCTTGTCTTTGAACACTGAAGCTTTCTTT. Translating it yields CASSLSLNTEAFF.